These 30 T cell receptor beta chains were sequenced from one sample in a study of cytomegalovirus exposure and HLA in healthy donors. The repertoire was sequenced with immunoSEQ multiplex PCR; TCRdb's copy has only in-frame clones and lacks some. Counted here are more than 60,000 clones, more than 85% occurring once; the ten biggest clones make up around 1.8%. The sequencing input was PBMCs. The receptor set was obtained from a woman younger than 30 in good health and CMV-seronegative.

This chain uses TRBV27 with TRBJ2-7; a weak D match, TRBD2 (5 bases). Trimming removed 2 bases from V and 5 bases from J, with 10 bases in between. From germline, CDR1 is MNHEY and CDR2 SMNVEV (reference sequence). The CDR3 runs 13 residues. CDR3 bases: TGTGCCAGCAGTTTAAACGGGGTGGACGAGCAGTACTTC. Translation gives CASSLNGVDEQYF.

The rearrangement links TRBV5-1 to TRBJ2-2, with a tentative D call TRBD1 (5 bases). The CDR3 is made up of 15 amino acids. The V gene lost 2 bases and the J gene lost 4 bases, with 12 bases spanning the gap. Germline CDR1 is SGHRS and CDR2 is YFSETQ. CDR3 coding DNA: TGCGCCAGCAGCTTAAACACCGACAGCACCGGGGAGCTGTTTTTT. Translating gives CASSLNTDSTGELFF.

This clone was detected once. The V gene is TRBV4-1, the J gene TRBJ2-2; possibly TRBD1 for D (5 bases). Per the germline V gene, CDR1 is MGHRA and CDR2 is YSYEKL. CDR3 length: 18 residues. V was pared by 4 bases and J by 0 bases, with 18 bases between. The CDR3 coding sequence is TGCGCCAGCAGCCTTAGAACCAACAGGTTCGCGAACACCGGGGAGCTGTTTTTT. Its protein is CASSLRTNRFANTGELFF.

The rearrangement links TRBV28 to TRBJ2-7; 13 bases fit TRBD2. The CDR3 has 16 residues. CDR1 is MDHEN, CDR2 SYDVKM, per germline. Trimming cost V 6 bases and J 4 bases; bases outside gene matches: 9. The CDR3 protein is CASSPGLGLAGYEQYF. CDR3 nucleotide sequence: TGTGCCAGCAGCCCTGGATTGGGACTAGCGGGGTACGAGCAGTACTTC.

The rearrangement joins TRBV27 to TRBJ1-4; no reliable D call. The V end was cut by 5 bases, the J end by 2 bases, with 12 bases between. The CDR3 totals 15 residues. Germline-derived CDR1 and CDR2 are MNHEY and SMNVEV (reference sequence). The CDR3 sequence is CASSPWTATNEKLFF. CDR3 sequence (DNA): TGTGCCAGCAGTCCGTGGACTGCCACTAATGAAAAACTGTTTTTT.

Here the CDR3 DNA reads TGTGCCAGCAGCTCGTCGGGACAGGGACCCTACGAGCAGTACTTC. Translated, it gives CASSSSGQGPYEQYF. This chain connects TRBV5-4 to TRBJ2-7; 9 bases are a match to TRBD1. The CDR3 is 15 amino acids. Per the germline V gene, CDR1 is SGHNT and CDR2 is YYREEE (reference sequence). J gave up 2 bases and V 3 bases, and 6 bases lay outside the gene matches.

The V gene is TRBV12-5, the J gene TRBJ1-6; TRBD1 aligns across 11 bases. Germline CDR1 reads LGHNT; CDR2 reads FRNRAP. V was clipped by 3 bases and J by 6 bases; unmatched bases: 1. This CDR3 region has 15 residues. CDR3 region: CASGFGTGGNSPLHF. CDR3 coding DNA: TGTGCTAGTGGTTTCGGGACAGGGGGTAATTCACCCCTCCACTTT.

The chain employs TRBV10-3 and TRBJ1-4, with D unresolved. Trimming removed 4 bases from V and 5 bases from J, with 11 bases in between. The CDR3 totals 14 residues. In germline, CDR1 is ENHRY, CDR2 SYGVKD. The CDR3 nucleotides read TGTGCCATCAGTGGCGGAGGGTTAAATGAAAAACTGTTTTTT. It specifies CAISGGGLNEKLFF.

J is TRBJ2-5 and V is TRBV19; 7 bases are a match to TRBD2. This CDR3 has 13 residues. Unmatched junction bases numbered 2, after V lost 6 bases and J lost 1 base. CDR1 is LNHDA and CDR2 is SQIVND in the germline V gene (reference sequence). DNA for the CDR3: TGTGCCAGTAGCTGGACTAGCCAAGAGACCCAGTACTTC. This encodes CASSWTSQETQYF.

This chain connects TRBV30 to TRBJ2-1; 7 nucleotides match TRBD1. Trimming took 0 bases from V and 6 from J; bases not matched to a gene: 2. This CDR3 is 13 amino acids long. Germline loops: CDR1 GTSNPN, CDR2 SVGIG (reference sequence). CDR3 in DNA: TGTGCCTGGAGTGTAGCAGGGGGCAATGAGCAGTTCTTC. This translates into CAWSVAGGNEQFF.

The V call is TRBV28, the J call TRBJ1-2; 8 nucleotides line up with TRBD1. Germline V gene lookup returns CDR1 MDHEN and CDR2 SYDVKM. The CDR3 runs to 12 residues. Trimming at V came to 9 bases and at J to 7 bases, leaving 7 bases not matched to a gene. The CDR3 sequence is CASLSTGGGYTF. The CDR3 nucleotides read TGTGCCAGTCTATCCACAGGGGGTGGCTACACCTTC.

CDR3 in amino acids: CASSEPMNTEAFF. The CDR3 DNA sequence: TGTGCCAGCAGTGAACCTATGAACACTGAAGCTTTCTTT. This sequence joins TRBV2 and TRBJ1-1, with D uncertain. CDR1 and CDR2 (germline): SNHLY, FYNNEI. Trimming stripped 2 bases from V and 0 bases from J, with 4 bases between. The CDR3 sequence is 13 residues long. The whole variable domain, filled in from reference TRBV2 and TRBJ1-1, reads EPEVTQTPSHQVTQMGQEVILRCVPISNHLYFYWYRQILGQKVEFLVSFYNNEISEKSEIFDDQFSVERPDGSNFTLKIRSTKLEDSAMYFCASSEPMNTEAFFGQGTRLTVV.

The rearrangement uses TRBV5-1 and TRBJ1-1; D ambiguous. V dropped 5 bases and J dropped 2 bases, with 4 bases sitting between them. Germline V gene sequence: CDR1 SGHRS, CDR2 YFSETQ. There are 11 residues in the CDR3. In DNA form, the CDR3 reads TGCGCCAGCAGACAAAACACTGAAGCTTTCTTT. It codes for CASRQNTEAFF.

The chain carries TRBV5-1 and TRBJ2-7, with 7 bases identical to TRBD2. The germline CDR1 and CDR2 sequences are SGHRS and YFSETQ. The V segment lost 1 base and the J segment 2 bases; nucleotides outside the gene matches: 6. This CDR3 has 15 residues. In DNA, the CDR3 is TGCGCCAGCAGCTTGACCAGCGGGACTACCTACGAGCAGTACTTC. The encoded protein is CASSLTSGTTYEQYF.

The chain couples TRBV7-9 to TRBJ2-4; unclear D gene. The CDR3 sequence is 14 residues long. Per germline, CDR1 SEHNR and CDR2 FQNEAQ (reference sequence). Trimming pared 4 bases from V and 1 base from J, leaving 8 bases between. This chain's CDR3 is CASSSPRAKNIQYF. In nucleotides, the CDR3 is TGTGCCAGCAGCTCCCCCCGGGCCAAAAACATTCAGTACTTC.

The chain employs TRBV5-5 and TRBJ1-1; D gene unclear. With 2 bases removed from V and 5 bases from J, the gap between germline ends came to 13 bases. This CDR3 region has 14 residues. The germline V gene has CDR1 SGHKS and CDR2 YYEKEE (reference sequence). The CDR3 coding sequence is TGTGCCAGCAGCTTCACCATGGGGAGTACTGAAGCTTTCTTT. It specifies CASSFTMGSTEAFF. Together with reference TRBV5-5 and TRBJ1-1, the CDR3 gives the full variable domain: DAGVTQSPTHLIKTRGQQVTLRCSPISGHKSVSWYQQVLGQGPQFIFQYYEKEERGRGNFPDRFSARQFPNYSSELNVNALLLGDSALYLCASSFTMGSTEAFFGQGTRLTVV.

V and J are TRBV19 and TRBJ2-3, with D uncertain. From germline, CDR1 is LNHDA and CDR2 SQIVND (reference sequence). The CDR3 loop spans 13 amino acids. Trimming removed 6 bases from V and 3 bases from J, with 10 bases in between. The CDR3 nucleotides are TGTGCCAGTAGGTTCGGGTCGACAGATACGCAGTATTTT. It encodes CASRFGSTDTQYF.

The rearrangement links TRBV11-2 to TRBJ2-2; the D gene is possibly TRBD1 (6 bases). Between the trimmed V and J ends, which lost 6 bases and 4 bases, there was a span of 12 bases. Germline lookup yields CDR1 SGHAT and CDR2 FQNNGV. The CDR3 is 14 residues long. The CDR3 loop is CASSPDRFTGELFF. In DNA form, the CDR3 reads TGTGCCAGCAGTCCCGACAGGTTCACCGGGGAGCTGTTTTTT.

The chain recombines TRBV4-1 with TRBJ1-2, with D possibly TRBD1 on 5 matching bases. The CDR3 loop spans 16 amino acids. Germline-derived CDR1 and CDR2 are MGHRA and YSYEKL. Trimming took off 3 bases at V and 2 bases at J, with 16 bases between the two ends. CDR3 loop: CASSQPAQGPNYGYTF. Here the CDR3 DNA reads TGCGCCAGCAGCCAGCCGGCGCAGGGCCCCAACTATGGCTACACCTTC.

This chain links TRBV6-4 with TRBJ1-2; D remains unclear. Trimming took off 6 bases at V and 6 bases at J, with 14 bases between the two ends. CDR1 MRHNA and CDR2 SNTAGT come from the germline V gene. CDR3 length: 13 residues. The CDR3 DNA sequence: TGTGCCAGCAGAGGACCGGAGGAGAATGGCTACACCTTC. This gives the protein CASRGPEENGYTF.

The genes are TRBV9 and TRBJ1-6; tentatively, D is TRBD1 (6 bases). Germline V gene lookup returns CDR1 SGDLS and CDR2 YYNGEE. Trimming shortened V by 6 bases and J by 0 bases, and 16 bases separated the two germline ends. The CDR3 runs 17 residues. CDR3 region: CASTRDTKSSYNSPLHF. The CDR3 nucleotides are TGTGCCAGCACCCGGGACACCAAGAGCTCCTATAATTCACCCCTCCACTTT.

V and J are TRBV27 and TRBJ2-1, with D maybe TRBD2 (6 bases). CDR1 MNHEY and CDR2 SMNVEV come from the germline V gene (reference sequence). The CDR3 totals 14 residues. Trimming cost V 5 bases and J 6 bases, with 14 bases left between them. Here the CDR3 reads CASSQRRGANEQFF. For the CDR3, the DNA is TGTGCCAGCAGTCAGAGGAGGGGTGCCAATGAGCAGTTCTTC.

The rearrangement links TRBV6-5 to TRBJ2-1; 8 nucleotides line up with TRBD1. The length of the CDR3 is 14 residues. V trimming: 6 bases; J trimming: 6 bases; junction bases outside the gene matches: 7. Germline loops: CDR1 MNHEY, CDR2 SVGAGI. The DNA for the CDR3 is TGTGCCAGCAGCGCAGGGGGCGAGAGCAATGAGCAGTTCTTC. Residues: CASSAGGESNEQFF.

This chain uses TRBV30 with TRBJ2-2, with TRBD2 as a possible D gene (6 bases). The V end lost 4 bases, the J end lost 0 bases, and 9 bases lay between the germline ends. Per germline, CDR1 GTSNPN and CDR2 SVGIG (reference sequence). CDR3 length equals 14 residues. CDR3 region: CAWKEGPNTGELFF. CDR3 nucleotides: TGTGCCTGGAAGGAGGGCCCGAACACCGGGGAGCTGTTTTTT.

The chain has TRBV30 and TRBJ2-3, with TRBD2 matching over 9 bases. The V and J ends lost 4 bases and 4 bases, in that order; junction bases with no gene match: 6. From germline, CDR1 is GTSNPN and CDR2 SVGIG (reference sequence). CDR3 length: 14 residues. The CDR3 loop is CAWTSGTLADTQYF. In nucleotides, the CDR3 is TGTGCCTGGACTAGCGGGACGTTGGCAGATACGCAGTATTTT.

V gene TRBV7-2 combines with J gene TRBJ2-7; a possible D gene is TRBD2 (5 bases). Trimming pared 3 bases from V and 4 bases from J, leaving 19 bases between. This CDR3 comprises 16 residues. The germline V gene encodes CDR1 SGHTA and CDR2 FQGNSA. DNA for the CDR3: TGTGCCAGCAGCTTGCAGGACGGCCCCCGAGGGTACGAGCAGTACTTC. This encodes CASSLQDGPRGYEQYF.

The J gene is TRBJ1-6, the V gene TRBV30; D gene unclear. Germline loops: CDR1 GTSNPN, CDR2 SVGIG (reference sequence). The CDR3 runs to 14 residues. V lost 1 base to trimming and J lost 6 bases, with 10 bases between them. The CDR3 nucleotides are TGTGCCTGGAGTGCCGGTCGGAGTAATTCACCCCTCCACTTT. Translating it yields CAWSAGRSNSPLHF.

In its sample, this clone was seen once. The chain is built from TRBV5-1 and TRBJ1-2, with 8 nucleotides matching TRBD1. The V gene's germline CDR1 is SGHRS and CDR2 YFSETQ. J lost 6 bases, V lost 4 bases, and 8 bases had no gene match. The CDR3 consists of 14 residues. CDR3 in DNA: TGCGCCAGCAGCCGAGGGACAGGTTCTGATGGCTACACCTTC. It codes for CASSRGTGSDGYTF. The variable domain in full, with the rest retrieved from reference TRBV5-1 and TRBJ1-2, is KAGVTQTPRYLIKTRGQQVTLSCSPISGHRSVSWYQQTPGQGLQFLFEYFSETQRNKGNFPGRFSGRQFSNSRSEMNVSTLELGDSALYLCASSRGTGSDGYTFGSGTRLTVV.

The rearrangement joins TRBV11-3 to TRBJ1-1; the D gene is possibly TRBD1 (5 bases). V was pared by 2 bases and J by 1 base, with 8 bases between. This CDR3 spans 14 amino acids. CDR1 SGHNT and CDR2 YENEEA come from the germline V gene. The CDR3, as DNA: TGTGCCAGCAGCTTACGGGGGGAGAACACTGAAGCTTTCTTT. Protein sequence: CASSLRGENTEAFF. The full variable domain, in which reference TRBV11-3 and TRBJ1-1 provide the parts outside the CDR3, is EAGVVQSPRYKIIEKKQPVAFWCNPISGHNTLYWYLQNLGQGPELLIRYENEEAVDDSQLPKDRFSAERLKGVDSTLKIQPAELGDSAVYLCASSLRGENTEAFFGQGTRLTVV.

The rearrangement uses TRBV11-2 and TRBJ2-1; D remains ambiguous. V was trimmed by 5 bases and J by 7 bases, leaving 6 bases between them. The CDR3 runs to 11 residues. Germline CDR1 and CDR2: SGHAT and FQNNGV. CDR3 DNA sequence: TGTGCCAGCAGCCCGAGGAATGAGCAGTTCTTC. Residues: CASSPRNEQFF. Full variable domain (remainder filled in from reference TRBV11-2 and TRBJ2-1): EAGVAQSPRYKIIEKRQSVAFWCNPISGHATLYWYQQILGQGPKLLIQFQNNGVVDDSQLPKDRFSAERLKGVDSTLKIQPAKLEDSAVYLCASSPRNEQFFGPGTRLTVL.